This T cell receptor (beta chain) was captured by sequencing in a study of shared clonotypes between healthy human individuals. Points from the study as a whole: Richness estimates generally favored naive over memory subsets.

Genomic DNA belonging to each subset was distributed in equal measure over several immunoSEQ plates. Clones were read by immunoSEQ multiplex PCR, and TCRdb kept only the in-frame ones, dropping some. This table holds nearly 2 million clones, about 95% found once. Naive CD8 populations comprised CD45RO-negative cells positively selected for CCR7, excluding terminally differentiated effector memory CD45RA+ cells. This clone was recorded once. Its antigen is unknown. Trimming removed 2 bases at V and 4 bases at J, with 11 bases between. This CDR3 has 15 amino acids. Germline CDR1 reads MNHEY; CDR2 reads SVGAGI.

The sample consisted of naive CD8+ T cells sorted from blood. V gene TRBV6-5 combines with J gene TRBJ2-2; D unclear. The receptor was derived from a young man in good health. CDR3 loop: CASSYPSMGTGELFF. DNA of the CDR3: TGTGCCAGCAGTTACCCCTCCATGGGCACCGGGGAGCTGTTTTTT.